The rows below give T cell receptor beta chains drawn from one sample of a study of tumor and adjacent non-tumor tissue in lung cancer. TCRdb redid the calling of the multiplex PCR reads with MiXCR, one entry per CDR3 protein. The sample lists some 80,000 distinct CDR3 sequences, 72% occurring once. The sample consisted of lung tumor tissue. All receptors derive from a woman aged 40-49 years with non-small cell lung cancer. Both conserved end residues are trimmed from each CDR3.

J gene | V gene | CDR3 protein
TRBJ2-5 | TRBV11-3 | ASKSEGLETQY
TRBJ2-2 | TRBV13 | ASSLDRRIGGELF
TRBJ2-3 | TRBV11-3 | ASSLRTGGRIDTQY
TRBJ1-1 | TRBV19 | ASRTGRGTEAF
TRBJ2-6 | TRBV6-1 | VSSEDRGPSGANVLT
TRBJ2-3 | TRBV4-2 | ASSQDRTSGILGRDTQY
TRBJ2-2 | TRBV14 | ASSRTVRELHGELL
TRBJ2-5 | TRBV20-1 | SARVDVGGAETHY
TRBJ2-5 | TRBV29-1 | SVVWDMPEETQY
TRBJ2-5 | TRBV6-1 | ASSEAWGKGEAQY
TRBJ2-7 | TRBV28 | ASIEAGGQSYEQY
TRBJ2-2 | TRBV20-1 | SAEPRDANTEELF
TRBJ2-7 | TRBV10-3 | AISDREGTIFEQY
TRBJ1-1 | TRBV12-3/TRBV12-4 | ASSTSTGTEAL
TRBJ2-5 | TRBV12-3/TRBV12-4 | ARSFPGGGETHY
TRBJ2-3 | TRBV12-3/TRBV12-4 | ASGGANTDTQY
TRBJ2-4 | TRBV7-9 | ASRDDRGPKNTQY
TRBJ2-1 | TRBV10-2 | ACGQTNEQL
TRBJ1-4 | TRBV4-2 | ASSQDDTAANKKLF
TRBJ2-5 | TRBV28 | ASKPTGTGQETQY